These T cell receptor beta chains were read from a single sample in a study of identical twins. TCRdb re-analysed the 5' RACE reads in MiXCR, keeping a single row per CDR3 protein. The repertoire holds 500,000 to 600,000 distinct CDR3 sequences, with less than 25% as singletons. The same sample was also used in a study of T cells expressing NK-cell markers.

Sequencing was performed on CD4+ T cells sorted from blood. The receptor set was obtained from a woman between 18 and 29 years old in good health. Each CDR3 is given with its conserved first and last residue. The order of the fields is D gene, J gene, clone size, V gene, CDR3 length, CDR3 protein, CDR3 DNA. A D gene is named only where the DNA matches it firmly. Clone size appears in some rows only: once, few, many, or a class for an expanded clone.

D: TRBD2
J: TRBJ2-2
size: .
V: TRBV7-6
length: 17
CDR3: CASSQVGLAGDTGELFF
DNA: TGTGCCAGCAGCCAGGTGGGACTAGCGGGAGACACCGGGGAGCTGTTTTTT

D: TRBD1
J: TRBJ2-1
size: many
V: TRBV29-1
length: 19
CDR3: CSVKSPVGQGRSGGNEQFF
DNA: TGCAGCGTTAAAAGCCCCGTTGGACAGGGGAGGTCTGGCGGCAATGAGCAGTTCTTC

D: .
J: TRBJ2-5
size: few
V: TRBV29-1
length: 13
CDR3: CSVQRALRETQYF
DNA: TGCAGCGTCCAAAGAGCCTTACGGGAGACCCAGTACTTC

D: .
J: TRBJ2-1
size: many
V: TRBV20-1
length: 15
CDR3: CSARDPLLDLNEQFF
DNA: TGCAGTGCTAGAGATCCCCTTCTCGACTTAAATGAGCAGTTCTTC

D: .
J: TRBJ2-4
size: few
V: TRBV9
length: 12
CDR3: CASSPGQDIQYF
DNA: TGTGCCAGCAGCCCCGGGCAGGACATTCAGTACTTC

D: TRBD2
J: TRBJ2-3
size: few
V: TRBV5-1
length: 17
CDR3: CASSQGLAGASGYTQYF
DNA: TGCGCCAGCAGCCAAGGACTAGCGGGAGCCTCTGGTTATACGCAGTATTTT

D: TRBD1
J: TRBJ2-1
size: few
V: TRBV6-1
length: 15
CDR3: CASEKRQGFYNEQFF
DNA: TGTGCCAGCGAGAAAAGACAGGGGTTCTACAATGAGCAGTTCTTC

D: .
J: TRBJ2-1
size: few
V: TRBV7-3
length: 16
CDR3: CASSLHQEGRDNEQFF
DNA: TGTGCCAGCAGCCTCCATCAGGAGGGGCGTGACAATGAGCAGTTCTTC

D: TRBD2
J: TRBJ2-3
size: .
V: TRBV6-2/TRBV6-3
length: 19
CDR3: CASSYYLAGGLASTDTQYF
DNA: TGTGCCAGCAGTTACTATCTAGCGGGAGGCCTAGCTAGCACAGATACGCAGTATTTT

D: .
J: TRBJ2-1
size: .
V: TRBV20-1
length: 14
CDR3: CSGKGGGPGVRQFF
DNA: TGCAGTGGGAAGGGCGGGGGCCCGGGGGTAAGGCAGTTCTTC